The 8 T cell receptor beta chains reported below all come from one sample, sequenced in a study of a mutant IDH1 vaccine in newly diagnosed glioma. Produced via immunoSEQ multiplex PCR; TCRdb's table is partial and in-frame only. The sample holds some 61,000 clones, about 86% seen once. Time point in this sample: baseline, week 1 (first vaccination visit). Treatment of the sample: pre-vaccination baseline after standard-of-care therapy. This specimen consisted of PBMCs, obtained from a glioma patient treated with radiotherapy, temozolomide or both. The origin of the receptors is a man younger than 40 with glioma.

This chain uses TRBV13 with TRBJ1-2; 9 bases are shared with TRBD1. The CDR3 runs to 14 residues. Trimming removed 5 bases from V and 4 bases from J; junction bases left unmatched: 5. The V gene's germline CDR1 is PRHDT and CDR2 FYEKMQ (reference sequence). CDR3 nucleotides: TGTGCCAGCAGCGAACAGGGGGCCCTCTATGGCTACACCTTC. Protein sequence: CASSEQGALYGYTF.

The chain joins TRBV4-1 to TRBJ2-5; 7 bases match TRBD1. The J call may be in error: the DNA end matches TRBJ2-7 better. The germline V gene encodes CDR1 MGHRA and CDR2 YSYEKL. This CDR3 comprises 16 residues. CDR3 protein: CASSQGSGTVVDEQYF. The CDR3 DNA follows: TGCGCCAGCAGCCAAGGTTCCGGGACAGTCGTAGACGAGCAGTACTTC.

The chain couples TRBV11-2 to TRBJ2-7, with 7 nucleotides matching TRBD2. With 3 bases clipped from V and 3 bases from J, the junction kept 5 bases outside the gene matches. The CDR3 extends over 14 amino acids. CDR1 is SGHAT, CDR2 FQNNGV, per germline. The CDR3 here is CASSFERGIYEQYF. The DNA of the CDR3 is TGTGCCAGCAGCTTTGAGCGGGGCATCTACGAGCAGTACTTC.

The rearrangement uses TRBV28 and TRBJ2-5; 8 nucleotides line up with TRBD2. The CDR3 runs 13 residues. Germline V lookup: CDR1 MDHEN, CDR2 SYDVKM. J was trimmed by 5 bases and V by 10 bases; bases with no gene match: 9. CDR3: CAIARGGRETQYF. The CDR3 nucleotides are TGTGCCATCGCACGGGGGGGCAGGGAGACCCAGTACTTC.

In its sample, this clone was seen a few times. The CDR3 loop reads CASSLNGRDAYTF. The CDR3 DNA is TGTGCCAGCAGCTTGAATGGGAGGGACGCCTACACCTTC. The chain combines TRBV5-4 with TRBJ1-2, with TRBD1 as a possible D gene (5 bases). V dropped 1 base and J dropped 10 bases, with 14 bases sitting between them. Germline lookup yields CDR1 SGHNT and CDR2 YYREEE (reference sequence). The CDR3 has 13 residues.

This rearrangement joins TRBV6-1 to TRBJ1-3; D gene uncertain. V lost 6 bases to trimming and J lost 0 bases, with 12 bases between them. This CDR3 has 15 amino acids. CDR1 MNHNS and CDR2 SASEGT come from the germline V gene. CDR3 amino acids: CASSEKPSSGNTIYF. The DNA of the CDR3 is TGTGCCAGCAGCGAAAAACCGAGCTCTGGAAACACCATATATTTT.

The chain employs TRBV6-5 and TRBJ2-7; weak D call: TRBD2 (6 bases). This CDR3 contains 15 residues. With 0 bases removed from V and 0 bases from J, the gap between germline ends came to 9 bases. The V gene's germline CDR1 is MNHEY and CDR2 SVGAGI. This chain's CDR3 is CASSYSRDSSYEQYF. The DNA for the CDR3 is TGTGCCAGCAGTTACTCGCGGGATAGCTCCTACGAGCAGTACTTC.

The chain links TRBV19 to TRBJ2-7, with 10 bases lining up with TRBD2. Germline CDR1 LNHDA, CDR2 SQIVND (reference sequence). The V and J ends lost 3 bases and 2 bases, in that order; junction bases with no gene match: 10. The CDR3 covers 17 residues. The CDR3 region is CASSMDGSGGSAYEQYF. In nucleotides, the CDR3 is TGTGCCAGTAGTATGGATGGTAGCGGGGGGTCCGCCTACGAGCAGTACTTC. Supplemented by reference TRBV19 and TRBJ2-7, the full variable domain reads DGGITQSPKYLFRKEGQNVTLSCEQNLNHDAMYWYRQDPGQGLRLIYYSQIVNDFQKGDIAEGYSVSREKKESFPLTVTSAQKNPTAFYLCASSMDGSGGSAYEQYFGPGTRLTVT.